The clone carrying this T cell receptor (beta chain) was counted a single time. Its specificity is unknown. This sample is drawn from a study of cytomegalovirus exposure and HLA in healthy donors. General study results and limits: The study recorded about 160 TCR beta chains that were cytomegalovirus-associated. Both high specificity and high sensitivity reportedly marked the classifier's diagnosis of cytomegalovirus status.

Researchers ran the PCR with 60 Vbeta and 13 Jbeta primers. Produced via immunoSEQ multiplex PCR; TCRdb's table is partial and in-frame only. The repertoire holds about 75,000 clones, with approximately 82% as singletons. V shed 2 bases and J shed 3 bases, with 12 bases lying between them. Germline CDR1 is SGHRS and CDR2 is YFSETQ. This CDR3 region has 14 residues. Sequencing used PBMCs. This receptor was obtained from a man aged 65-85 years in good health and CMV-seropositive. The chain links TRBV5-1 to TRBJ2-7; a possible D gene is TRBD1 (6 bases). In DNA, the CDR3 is TGCGCCAGCAGCTTTAGCCGGGACAACTACGAGCAGTACTTC. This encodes CASSFSRDNYEQYF.